Below are 16 T cell receptor beta chains sequenced from a single sample in a study of T cells in Graves' hyperthyroidism and ophthalmopathy. Template material for amplifying TCR beta CDR3 regions consisted of RNA transcripts. An initial round of RT-PCR targeting the TCR CDR3 relied on the HTBI primer set. TCRdb re-derived calls from the multiplex PCR reads in MiXCR, one entry per CDR3 protein. In the table there are around 370,000 distinct CDR3 sequences, approximately 17% of which are singletons. The sequencing input was blood. Every receptor here comes from a man aged 18 to 30 with Graves' ophthalmopathy.

This clonotype was seen ten or more times. V and J are TRBV3-1 and TRBJ1-6, with TRBD1 matching over 8 bases. V lost 2 bases to trimming and J lost 10 bases; unmatched junction nucleotides: 7. Germline values: CDR1 LGHDT, CDR2 YNNKEL (reference sequence). The CDR3 is 15 amino acids. The CDR3: CASSQTDRGVSPLHF. CDR3 in DNA: TGTGCCAGCAGCCAAACCGACAGGGGTGTATCACCCCTCCACTTT.

The sample holds many counts of this clonotype. The chain couples TRBV5-8 to TRBJ1-2; D is undetermined. V dropped 1 base and J dropped 4 bases, with 8 bases sitting between them. The germline CDR1 and CDR2 sequences are SGHTS and YDEGEE. This CDR3 is built from 13 residues. The CDR3 here is CASSLFRPYGYTF. CDR3 sequence (DNA): TGTGCCAGCAGCTTGTTCAGGCCCTATGGCTACACCTTC.

In its sample, this clonotype was seen many times. The chain carries TRBV12-3 or TRBV12-4 and TRBJ2-7; 9 nucleotides agree with TRBD1. CDR3 length equals 19 residues. V shed 2 bases, J shed 2 bases, and the junction held 16 bases outside the gene matches. CDR3 DNA: TGTGCCAGCAGTTTAAGGGGGACAGGGACGACCCCGCAAACCTACGAGCAGTACTTC. It specifies CASSLRGTGTTPQTYEQYF.

This clonotype appeared many times. CDR3 loop: CASSETLNTEAFF. The CDR3 DNA follows: TGTGCCAGCAGTGAGACGTTGAACACTGAAGCTTTCTTT. The rearrangement links TRBV2 to TRBJ1-1; D remains ambiguous. The ends were cut back, 3 bases at V and 0 bases at J, with 5 bases in the middle. The germline gives CDR1 SNHLY, CDR2 FYNNEI. The CDR3 is made up of 13 amino acids.

The sample holds a few counts of this clonotype. This chain links TRBV6-1 with TRBJ2-3, with 9 bases matching TRBD2. Germline trimming cut 7 bases from V and 1 base from J; bases unmatched to any gene: 12. The CDR3 spans 17 residues. Germline CDR1 is MNHNS and CDR2 is SASEGT. The CDR3 DNA sequence: TGTGCCAGCATCATTATACCTGGCGGGGGGGGCACAGATACGCAGTATTTT. This sequence encodes CASIIIPGGGGTDTQYF.

This clonotype was seen more than once but under ten times. The chain uses TRBV5-5 and TRBJ1-4, with no clear D. CDR1 and CDR2 (germline): SGHKS, YYEKEE (reference sequence). V lost 3 bases and J lost 6, with 12 bases in between. This CDR3 has 14 residues. CDR3 nucleotide sequence: TGTGCCAGCAGCTCCCGGTGGGTTGATGAAAAACTGTTTTTT. Its translation: CASSSRWVDEKLFF.

CDR3 bases: TGCGCCAGCAGCTTGGCGACTAGCGGCGCTCAAGAGACCCAGTACTTC. Translating gives CASSLATSGAQETQYF. V and J are TRBV5-1 and TRBJ2-5, with TRBD2 identical over 9 bases. The V and J ends lost 0 bases and 2 bases, in that order; junction bases with no gene match: 5. In germline, CDR1 is SGHRS, CDR2 YFSETQ. This CDR3 has 16 amino acids.

This clonotype was observed many times. The chain carries TRBV5-1 and TRBJ1-1; D may be TRBD1 (5 bases). The CDR3 consists of 14 residues. Trimming took off 4 bases at V and 3 bases at J, with 13 bases between the two ends. Looked up from germline, CDR1 is SGHRS and CDR2 is YFSETQ. In DNA, the CDR3 is TGCGCCAGCAGCCTGGGCGGACACCACACTGAAGCTTTCTTT. The encoded protein is CASSLGGHHTEAFF.

This clonotype came up a few times. The V and J genes are TRBV28 and TRBJ2-5, with 9 bases that match TRBD1. The V gene's germline CDR1 is MDHEN and CDR2 SYDVKM. The V and J ends lost 5 bases and 4 bases, in that order; junction bases with no gene match: 11. This CDR3 has 16 amino acids. The CDR3 DNA reads TGTGCCAGCAGTCGCCCCGGGACAGGGCGGGGAGAGACCCAGTACTTC. It codes for CASSRPGTGRGETQYF.

This clonotype showed up just once. J is TRBJ2-2 and V is TRBV20-1, with TRBD1 matching 10 bases. CDR3 length: 14 residues. J lost 4 bases, V lost 6 bases, and 5 bases had no gene match. Germline loops: CDR1 DFQATT, CDR2 SNEGSKA (reference sequence). CDR3 loop: CSAPGQGLTGELFF. As DNA, the CDR3 is TGCAGTGCACCGGGACAGGGGCTCACCGGGGAGCTGTTTTTT.

The V and J genes are TRBV19 and TRBJ2-3, with 9 bases fitting TRBD1. CDR1 and CDR2 from the germline V gene are LNHDA and SQIVND (reference sequence). The V and J ends lost 4 bases and 0 bases, in that order; junction bases with no gene match: 5. The CDR3 runs 16 residues. DNA for the CDR3: TGTGCCAGTAGTAGTAGGACAGGGGCCAGCACAGATACGCAGTATTTT. It is translated as CASSSRTGASTDTQYF.

In this sample, this clonotype turned up many times. This chain uses TRBV6-2 or TRBV6-3 with TRBJ1-5, with D possibly being TRBD1 (5 bases). The ends were cut back, 2 bases at V and 0 bases at J, with 14 bases in the middle. Germline lookup yields CDR1 MNHEY and CDR2 SVGEGT. This CDR3 comprises 17 residues. CDR3 sequence: CASSYGTRGYSNQPQHF. CDR3 in DNA: TGTGCCAGCAGTTACGGGACGCGGGGATATAGCAATCAGCCCCAGCATTTT.

The rearrangement links TRBV11-2 to TRBJ1-4; a weak D match, TRBD1 (6 bases). This CDR3 has 15 residues. CDR1 is SGHAT, CDR2 FQNNGV, per germline. Trimming removed 6 bases at V and 6 bases at J, with 17 bases between. In DNA, the CDR3 is TGTGCCAGCAGTTCCCCGGGGGCGCGGTATGAAAAACTGTTTTTT. Translation: CASSSPGARYEKLFF.

In this sample, this clonotype turned up many times. The chain links TRBV11-2 to TRBJ2-1; the match to TRBD2 covers 9 bases. V lost 0 bases to trimming and J lost 4 bases; unmatched junction nucleotides: 7. CDR3 length equals 17 residues. Germline V gene lookup returns CDR1 SGHAT and CDR2 FQNNGV. DNA of the CDR3: TGTGCCAGCAGCTTAGAGTTTAGCGGGGGCCTATACAATGAGCAGTTCTTC. Translated: CASSLEFSGGLYNEQFF.

V usage is TRBV18 and J usage is TRBJ1-1, with TRBD1 identical over 7 bases. The CDR3 covers 14 residues. Trimming at V came to 6 bases and at J to 2 bases, leaving 6 bases not matched to a gene. In germline, CDR1 is KGHSH, CDR2 LQKENI. This CDR3 is CASSPDRTNTEAFF. The CDR3 nucleotides are TGTGCCAGCTCTCCGGACAGGACAAACACTGAAGCTTTCTTT.

Ten or more counts support this clonotype. This rearrangement joins TRBV28 to TRBJ1-1; D call uncertain. Per germline, CDR1 MDHEN and CDR2 SYDVKM. Trimming took off 3 bases at V and 6 bases at J, with 14 bases between the two ends. This CDR3 has 14 residues. The CDR3 nucleotides are TGTGCCAGCAGTTTCGGATTCCGCTGGGCTGAAGCTTTCTTT. Its translation: CASSFGFRWAEAFF.